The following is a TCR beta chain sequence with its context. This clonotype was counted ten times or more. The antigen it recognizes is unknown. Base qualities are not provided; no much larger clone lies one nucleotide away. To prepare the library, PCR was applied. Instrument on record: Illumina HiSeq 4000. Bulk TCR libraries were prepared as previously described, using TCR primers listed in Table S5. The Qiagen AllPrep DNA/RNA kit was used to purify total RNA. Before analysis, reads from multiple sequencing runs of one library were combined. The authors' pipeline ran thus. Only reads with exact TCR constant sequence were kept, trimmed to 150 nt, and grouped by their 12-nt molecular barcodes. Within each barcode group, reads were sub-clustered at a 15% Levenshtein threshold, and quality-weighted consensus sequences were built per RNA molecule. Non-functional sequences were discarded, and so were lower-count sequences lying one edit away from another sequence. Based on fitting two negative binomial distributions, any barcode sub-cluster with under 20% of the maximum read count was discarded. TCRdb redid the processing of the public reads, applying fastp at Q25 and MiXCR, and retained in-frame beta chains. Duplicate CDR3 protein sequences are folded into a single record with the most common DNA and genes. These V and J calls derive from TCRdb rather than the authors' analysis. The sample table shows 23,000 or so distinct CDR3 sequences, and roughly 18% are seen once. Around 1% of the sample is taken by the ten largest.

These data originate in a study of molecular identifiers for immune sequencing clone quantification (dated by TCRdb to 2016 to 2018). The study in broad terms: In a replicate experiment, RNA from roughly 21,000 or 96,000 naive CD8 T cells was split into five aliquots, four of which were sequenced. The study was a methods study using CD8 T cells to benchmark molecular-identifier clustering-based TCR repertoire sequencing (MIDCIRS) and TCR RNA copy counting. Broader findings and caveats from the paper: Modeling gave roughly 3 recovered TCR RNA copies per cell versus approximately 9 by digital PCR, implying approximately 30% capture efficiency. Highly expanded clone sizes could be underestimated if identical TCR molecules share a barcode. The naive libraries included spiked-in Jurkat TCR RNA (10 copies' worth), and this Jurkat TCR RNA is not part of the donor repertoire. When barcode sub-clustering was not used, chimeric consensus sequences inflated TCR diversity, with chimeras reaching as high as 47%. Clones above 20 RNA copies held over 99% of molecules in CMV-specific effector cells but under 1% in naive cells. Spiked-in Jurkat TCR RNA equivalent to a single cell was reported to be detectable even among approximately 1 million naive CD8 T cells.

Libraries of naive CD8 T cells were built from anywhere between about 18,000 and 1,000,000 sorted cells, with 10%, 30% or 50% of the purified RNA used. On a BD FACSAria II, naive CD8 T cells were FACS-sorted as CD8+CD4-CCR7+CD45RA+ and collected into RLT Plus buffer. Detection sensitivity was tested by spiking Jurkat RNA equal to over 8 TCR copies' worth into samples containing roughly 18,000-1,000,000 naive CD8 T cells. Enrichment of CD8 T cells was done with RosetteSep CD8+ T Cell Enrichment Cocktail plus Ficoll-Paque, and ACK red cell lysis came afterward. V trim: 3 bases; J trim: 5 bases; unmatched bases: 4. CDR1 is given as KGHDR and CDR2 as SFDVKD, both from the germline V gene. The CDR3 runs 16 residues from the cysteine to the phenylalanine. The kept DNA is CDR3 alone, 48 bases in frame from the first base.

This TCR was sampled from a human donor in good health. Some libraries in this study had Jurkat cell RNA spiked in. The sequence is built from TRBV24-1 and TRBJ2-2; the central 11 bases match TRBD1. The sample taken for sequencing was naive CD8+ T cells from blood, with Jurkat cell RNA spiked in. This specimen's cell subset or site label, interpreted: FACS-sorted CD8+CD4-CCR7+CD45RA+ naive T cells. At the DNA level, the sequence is TGTGCCACCAGTGATGGGGACAGGGGGAAGACCGGGGAGCTGTTTTTT. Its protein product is CATSDGDRGKTGELFF.